Each of the 20 T cell receptor beta chains below was sequenced from the same sample in a study of T-cell memory formation after mild COVID-19. TCRdb itself ran the 5' RACE reads through MiXCR, one entry per CDR3 protein. The sample records roughly 14,000 distinct CDR3 sequences, 23% being singletons. Sequenced material: PBMCs or a T cell subset sorted from them (not recorded which). The receptors originated from a man younger than 35 who had mild COVID-19 (a few samples of this study predate the infection). Cell type and time point are not known.

The J gene is TRBJ2-7, the V gene TRBV4-2; D is ambiguous. Germline V CDR1 and CDR2: LGHNA, YNFKEQ. V was shortened by 6 bases and J by 2 bases, with 8 bases between the two germline ends. This CDR3 has 12 amino acids. The CDR3 is CASSYETYEQYF. CDR3 bases: TGTGCCAGCAGTTACGAAACCTACGAGCAGTACTTC.

Concerning this clonotype: The junction and the germline gene differ at one end; a read error may be behind it. The chain combines TRBV9 with TRBJ1-3; D may be TRBD1 (5 bases). Germline V gene lookup returns CDR1 SGDLS and CDR2 YYNGEE. The CDR3 has 14 amino acids. The CDR3 sequence: CANSVAGPGNTIYF. CDR3 coding DNA: TGTGCCAACAGCGTAGCAGGGCCTGGAAACACCATATATTTT.

A few counts support this clonotype. V usage is TRBV11-2 and J usage is TRBJ1-2; 12 bases map to TRBD1. Germline loops: CDR1 SGHAT, CDR2 FQNNGV. With V trimmed by 6 bases and J by 7 bases, 3 bases remained unmatched. This CDR3 is 13 amino acids long. This chain's CDR3 is CASSGDRGLGYTF. The CDR3 nucleotides read TGTGCCAGCAGTGGGGACAGGGGGCTTGGCTACACCTTC.

This clonotype has a handful of counts. The genes are TRBV3-2 and TRBJ2-7; TRBD1, the D gene given by the table, was not confirmed from the DNA. TRBV3-2 is deemed a pseudogene. The CDR3 totals 16 residues. CDR3 nucleotide sequence: TGTGCCAGCAGCCAAGATATGGCGGGGCTCATAGTCGAGCAGTACTTC. Protein: CASSQDMAGLIVEQYF.

V and J are TRBV2 and TRBJ2-1; 7 bases align to TRBD1. The CDR3 has 13 residues. Germline V gives CDR1 SNHLY, CDR2 FYNNEI. J gave up 8 bases and V 3 bases, and 4 bases lay outside the gene matches. The CDR3 DNA is TGTGCCAGCAGTGACAGGGGGTGGGATGAGCAGTTCTTC. This sequence encodes CASSDRGWDEQFF. Together with reference TRBV2 and TRBJ2-1, the CDR3 gives the full variable domain: EPEVTQTPSHQVTQMGQEVILRCVPISNHLYFYWYRQILGQKVEFLVSFYNNEISEKSEIFDDQFSVERPDGSNFTLKIRSTKLEDSAMYFCASSDRGWDEQFFGPGTRLTVL.

This clonotype was observed at least ten times. The chain carries TRBV12-3 or TRBV12-4 and TRBJ2-5; the D gene is possibly TRBD2 (5 bases). V lost 2 bases and J lost 5, with 18 bases in between. The CDR3 is made up of 16 amino acids. The CDR3 protein is CASSLFLIGEWETQYF. In DNA, the CDR3 is TGTGCCAGCAGTTTATTTTTGATCGGGGAGTGGGAGACCCAGTACTTC.

The rearrangement uses TRBV5-4 and TRBJ2-7; TRBD1 might be the D (7 bases). The CDR3 has 13 amino acids. V was clipped by 3 bases and J by 4 bases, with 11 bases between them. CDR1 is SGHNT and CDR2 is YYREEE in the germline V gene (reference sequence). The CDR3 DNA reads TGTGCCAGCAGCTGGGGGGACAGATACGAGCAGTACTTC. Translating it yields CASSWGDRYEQYF.

This clonotype has ten or more counts. As DNA, the CDR3 is TGTGCCAGCAGCTTAGGATCGACAGGGGATAGGGACAATGAGCAGTTCTTC. Translated: CASSLGSTGDRDNEQFF. The V and J genes are TRBV7-9 and TRBJ2-1; 8 bases agree with TRBD1. J gave up 5 bases and V 1 base, and 10 bases lay outside the gene matches. From germline, CDR1 is SEHNR and CDR2 FQNEAQ (reference sequence). CDR3 size: 17 residues.

This clonotype was seen only a few times. J is TRBJ1-2 and V is TRBV7-9; the match to TRBD1 covers 7 bases. V shed 5 bases and J 1 base; nucleotides not matched to a gene: 4. The CDR3 contains 14 residues. The germline gives CDR1 SEHNR, CDR2 FQNEAQ (reference sequence). In DNA, the CDR3 is TGTGCCAGCAGCCTTCGGGACAGTAACTATGGCTACACCTTC. Translating it yields CASSLRDSNYGYTF.

This chain uses TRBV7-2 with TRBJ2-1, with D perhaps matching TRBD1 (6 bases). CDR3 length: 17 residues. The ends were cut back, 6 bases at V and 0 bases at J, with 18 bases in the middle. Germline V gives CDR1 SGHTA, CDR2 FQGNSA. CDR3 protein: CASSRTGSSGSYNEQFF. The CDR3 DNA follows: TGTGCCAGCAGTCGTACAGGGTCCTCTGGCTCCTACAATGAGCAGTTCTTC.

This chain connects TRBV7-9 to TRBJ2-7; 7 bases match TRBD2. J was trimmed by 5 bases and V by 5 bases; bases with no gene match: 9. CDR1 and CDR2 from the germline V gene are SEHNR and FQNEAQ (reference sequence). This CDR3 has 14 residues. This CDR3 reads CASSPGTTPNEQYF. The CDR3 DNA is TGTGCCAGCAGCCCCGGGACTACCCCTAACGAGCAGTACTTC.

The table lists this clonotype with a count of one. This chain connects TRBV29-1 to TRBJ2-7, with 9 positions matching TRBD1. With V trimmed by 6 bases and J by 4 bases, 10 bases remained unmatched. Germline CDR1 SQVTM, CDR2 ANQGSEA. The CDR3 length is 14 residues. The CDR3 spells CSVGTPGQGYEQYF. For the CDR3, the DNA is TGCAGCGTGGGGACTCCGGGACAGGGATACGAGCAGTACTTC.

The V and J genes are TRBV6-1 and TRBJ1-4, with a possible D match to TRBD1 (6 bases). Germline assignment: CDR1 MNHNS and CDR2 SASEGT. V lost 4 bases to trimming and J lost 1 base, with 10 bases between them. This CDR3 spans 15 amino acids. CDR3 sequence: CASSGTVLTNEKLFF. CDR3 sequence (DNA): TGTGCCAGCAGTGGGACAGTTCTAACTAATGAAAAACTGTTTTTT.

The chain uses TRBV7-2 and TRBJ2-4; D is ambiguous. This CDR3 has 18 amino acids. Deletions cut 5 bases from V and 3 bases from J, with 23 bases between. Germline-derived CDR1 and CDR2 are SGHTA and FQGNSA. Written as DNA, the CDR3 is TGTGCCAGCAGCACGCACCCGATCAGACGGTGGGACAAAAACATTCAGTACTTC. Its translation is CASSTHPIRRWDKNIQYF.

This clonotype was seen many times. The chain links TRBV6-4 to TRBJ2-3, with 10 bases that match TRBD2. J lost 2 bases, V lost 0 bases, and 5 bases had no gene match. Germline-derived CDR1 and CDR2 are MRHNA and SNTAGT. The CDR3 runs to 17 residues. The CDR3 is CASSDSPSGGNTDTQYF. CDR3 DNA sequence: TGTGCCAGCAGTGACTCGCCTAGCGGGGGCAACACAGATACGCAGTATTTT.

This clonotype has at least ten counts. The rearrangement links TRBV4-3 to TRBJ2-2; D possibly uses TRBD1 or TRBD2 (5 bases each). Germline V gene lookup returns CDR1 LGHNA and CDR2 YSLEER. The CDR3 contains 18 residues. The V end was cut by 3 bases, the J end by 3 bases, with 20 bases between. The CDR3 loop is CASSHRQPRDLDTGELFF. Here the CDR3 DNA reads TGCGCCAGCAGCCACCGACAACCCAGGGACCTAGACACCGGGGAGCTGTTTTTT.

This clonotype came up many times. The chain recombines TRBV2 with TRBJ2-2; D is uncertain. This CDR3 contains 13 residues. Germline assignment: CDR1 SNHLY and CDR2 FYNNEI. V lost 8 bases and J 6 bases, leaving 13 bases between the germline ends. This CDR3 reads CASGPGRAGELFF. The CDR3 DNA reads as TGTGCCAGCGGCCCGGGCCGGGCCGGGGAGCTGTTTTTT.

In its sample, this clonotype was seen a few times. This chain uses TRBV6-5 with TRBJ1-2; 10 bases are a match to TRBD1. Germline V gene sequence: CDR1 MNHEY, CDR2 SVGAGI. The CDR3 runs 15 residues. The V and J ends lost 8 bases and 2 bases, in that order; junction bases with no gene match: 8. CDR3 sequence: CASSAPGQGNYGYTF. Written as DNA, the CDR3 is TGTGCCAGCTCGGCGCCGGGACAGGGGAACTATGGCTACACCTTC.

This clonotype was detected ten times or more. The chain employs TRBV7-8 and TRBJ1-4; unclear D gene. V gave up 4 bases and J gave up 2 bases, with 14 bases separating them. Germline assignment: CDR1 SGHVS and CDR2 FQNEAQ. The CDR3 is 16 residues long. The CDR3 reads CASSSRELETNEKLFF. The CDR3 bases are TGTGCCAGCAGCTCGCGGGAACTCGAGACTAATGAAAAACTGTTTTTT. Using reference TRBV7-8 and TRBJ1-4 for the parts outside the CDR3, the full variable domain is GAGVSQSPRYKVAKRGQDVALRCDPISGHVSLFWYQQALGQGPEFLTYFQNEAQLDKSGLPSDRFFAERPEGSVSTLKIQRTQQEDSAVYLCASSSRELETNEKLFFGSGTQLSVL.

The gene calls are TRBV6-2 or TRBV6-3 and TRBJ2-3; D unresolved. The length of the CDR3 is 11 residues. V was pared by 2 bases and J by 8 bases, with 5 bases between. Germline assignment: CDR1 MNHEY and CDR2 SVGEGT. CDR3 DNA sequence: TGTGCCAGCAGTTACCTGGTTACGCAGTATTTT. This sequence encodes CASSYLVTQYF.